This T cell receptor (beta chain) was identified during a study of molecular identifiers for immune sequencing clone quantification. Whole-study context: Five portions were made in replicates from RNA of 20,000 or 100,000 naive CD8 cells, and four underwent sequencing.

The length of the CDR3 is 14 residues. Germline loops: CDR1 SGHDN, CDR2 FVKESK. V dropped 4 bases and J dropped 3 bases, with 13 bases sitting between them. In this sample, this clonotype turned up many times. Sequencing libraries of naive CD8 cells derived from approximately 20,000 to 980,000 sorted cells with 10%, 30% or 50% RNA. A single record per CDR3 protein comes from TCRdb applying MiXCR to the PCR reads. The sample lists 400,000 to 600,000 distinct CDR3 sequences; about 22% were seen once. The chain has TRBV14 and TRBJ2-7, with D possibly called TRBD1 or TRBD2 (5 bases each). Sequenced material: naive CD8+ T cells from blood, with Jurkat cell RNA spiked in. This sample's subset: FACS-sorted CD8+CD4-CCR7+CD45RA+ naive T cells. This sequence originates from a human donor in good health. Some libraries in this study had Jurkat cell RNA spiked in. In DNA, the CDR3 is TGTGCCAGCAGCCTGACCGGGACGATCTACGAGCAGTACTTC. Encoded protein: CASSLTGTIYEQYF.